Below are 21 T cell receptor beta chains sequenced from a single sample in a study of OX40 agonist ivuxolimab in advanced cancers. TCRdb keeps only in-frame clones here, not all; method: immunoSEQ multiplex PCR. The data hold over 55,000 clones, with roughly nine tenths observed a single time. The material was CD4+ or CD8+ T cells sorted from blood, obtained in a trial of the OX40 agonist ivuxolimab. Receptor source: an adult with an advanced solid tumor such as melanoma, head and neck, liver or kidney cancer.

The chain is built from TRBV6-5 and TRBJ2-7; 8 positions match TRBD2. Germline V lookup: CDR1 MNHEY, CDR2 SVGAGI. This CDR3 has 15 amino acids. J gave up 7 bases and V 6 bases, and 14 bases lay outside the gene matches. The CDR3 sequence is CASRLAVYGFVEQYF. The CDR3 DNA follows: TGTGCCAGCAGACTAGCGGTTTATGGGTTCGTAGAGCAGTACTTC.

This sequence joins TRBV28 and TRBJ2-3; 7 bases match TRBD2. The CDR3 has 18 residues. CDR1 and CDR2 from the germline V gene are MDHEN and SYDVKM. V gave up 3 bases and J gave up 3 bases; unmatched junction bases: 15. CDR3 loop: CASSFTVVGGERTDTQYF. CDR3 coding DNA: TGTGCCAGCAGTTTCACCGTCGTGGGAGGGGAGCGGACAGATACGCAGTATTTT. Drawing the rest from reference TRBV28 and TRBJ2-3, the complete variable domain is DVKVTQSSRYLVKRTGEKVFLECVQDMDHENMFWYRQDPGLGLRLIYFSYDVKMKEKGDIPEGYSVSREKKERFSLILESASTNQTSMYLCASSFTVVGGERTDTQYFGPGTRLTVL.

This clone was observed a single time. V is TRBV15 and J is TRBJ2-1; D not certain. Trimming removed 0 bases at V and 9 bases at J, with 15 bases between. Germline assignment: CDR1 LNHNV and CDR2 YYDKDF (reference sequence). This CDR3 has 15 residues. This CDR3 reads CATSRDLSWVAEQFF. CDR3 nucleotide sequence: TGTGCCACCAGCAGAGATTTATCTTGGGTTGCTGAGCAGTTCTTC.

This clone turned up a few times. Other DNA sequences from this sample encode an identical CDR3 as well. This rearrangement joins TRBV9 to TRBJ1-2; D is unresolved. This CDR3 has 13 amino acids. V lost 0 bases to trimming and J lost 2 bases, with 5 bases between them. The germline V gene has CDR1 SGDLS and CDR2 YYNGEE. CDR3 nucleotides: TGTGCCAGCAGCGTAGGTCGGAACTATGGCTACACCTTC. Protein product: CASSVGRNYGYTF.

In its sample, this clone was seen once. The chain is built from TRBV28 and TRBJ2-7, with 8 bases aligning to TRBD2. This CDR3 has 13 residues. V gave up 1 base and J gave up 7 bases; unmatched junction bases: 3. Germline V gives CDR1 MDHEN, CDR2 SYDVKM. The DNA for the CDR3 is TGTGCCAGCAGTTTATACCGGGAGGGTGAGCAGTACTTC. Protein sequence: CASSLYREGEQYF.

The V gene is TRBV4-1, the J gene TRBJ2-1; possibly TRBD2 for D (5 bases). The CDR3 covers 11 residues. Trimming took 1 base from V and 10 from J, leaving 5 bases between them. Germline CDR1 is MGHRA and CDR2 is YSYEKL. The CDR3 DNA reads TGCGCCAGCAGCCAAGCGGGGGAGCAGTTCTTC. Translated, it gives CASSQAGEQFF.

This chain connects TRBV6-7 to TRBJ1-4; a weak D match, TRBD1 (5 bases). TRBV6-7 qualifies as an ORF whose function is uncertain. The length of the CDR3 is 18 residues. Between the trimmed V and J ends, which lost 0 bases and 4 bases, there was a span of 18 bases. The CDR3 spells CASSYSREGWGGNEKLFF. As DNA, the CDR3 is TGTGCCAGCAGTTACTCGCGAGAGGGCTGGGGGGGTAATGAAAAACTGTTTTTT.

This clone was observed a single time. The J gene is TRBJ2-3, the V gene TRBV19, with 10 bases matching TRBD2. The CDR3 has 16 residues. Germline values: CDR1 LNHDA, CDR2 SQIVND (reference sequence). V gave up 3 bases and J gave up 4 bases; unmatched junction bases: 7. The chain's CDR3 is CASSILGGLASDTQYF. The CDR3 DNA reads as TGTGCCAGTAGTATCTTAGGGGGACTAGCGTCAGATACGCAGTATTTT.

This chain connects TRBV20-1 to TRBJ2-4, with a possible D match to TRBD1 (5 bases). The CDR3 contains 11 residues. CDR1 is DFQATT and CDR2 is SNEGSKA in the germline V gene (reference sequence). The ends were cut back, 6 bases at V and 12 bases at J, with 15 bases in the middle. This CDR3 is CSAPRVEDQYF. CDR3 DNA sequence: TGCAGTGCGCCCAGGGTTGAGGATCAGTACTTC.

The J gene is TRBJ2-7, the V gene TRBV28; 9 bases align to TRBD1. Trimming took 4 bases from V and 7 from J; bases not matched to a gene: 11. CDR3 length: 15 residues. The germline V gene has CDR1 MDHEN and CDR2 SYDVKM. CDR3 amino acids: CASSSFRDRAKEQYF. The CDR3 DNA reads TGTGCCAGCAGTTCTTTCCGGGACAGGGCGAAGGAGCAGTACTTC.

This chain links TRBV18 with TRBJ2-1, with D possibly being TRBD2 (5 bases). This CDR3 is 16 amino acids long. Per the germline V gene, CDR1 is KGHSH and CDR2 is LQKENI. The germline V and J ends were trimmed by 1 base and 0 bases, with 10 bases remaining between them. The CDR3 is CASSPLERVSYNEQFF. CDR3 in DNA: TGTGCCAGCTCACCACTCGAGAGGGTCTCCTACAATGAGCAGTTCTTC.

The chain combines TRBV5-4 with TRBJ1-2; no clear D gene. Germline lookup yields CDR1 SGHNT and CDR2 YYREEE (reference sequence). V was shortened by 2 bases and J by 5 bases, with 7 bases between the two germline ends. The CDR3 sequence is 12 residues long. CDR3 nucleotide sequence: TGTGCCAGCAGCTTAGGGATATATGGCTACACCTTC. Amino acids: CASSLGIYGYTF.

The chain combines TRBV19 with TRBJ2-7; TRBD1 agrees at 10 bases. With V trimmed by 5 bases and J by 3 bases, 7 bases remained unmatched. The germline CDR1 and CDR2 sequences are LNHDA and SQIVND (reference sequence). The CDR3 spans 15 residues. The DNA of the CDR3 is TGTGCCAGTAGTGTCGGACAGGGGGACCTCTACGAGCAGTACTTC. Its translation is CASSVGQGDLYEQYF.

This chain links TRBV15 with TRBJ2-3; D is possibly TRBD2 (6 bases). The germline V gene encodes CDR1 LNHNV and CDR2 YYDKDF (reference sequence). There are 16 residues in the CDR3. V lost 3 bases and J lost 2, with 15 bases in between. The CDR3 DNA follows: TGTGCCACCAGCAGTAGGCGGGGATTCGTCACAGATACGCAGTATTTT. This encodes CATSSRRGFVTDTQYF.

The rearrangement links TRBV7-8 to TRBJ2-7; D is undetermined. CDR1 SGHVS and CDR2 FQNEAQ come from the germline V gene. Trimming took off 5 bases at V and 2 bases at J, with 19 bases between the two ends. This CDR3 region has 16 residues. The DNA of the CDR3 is TGTGCCAGCAGCCTCGGACGCGAAAGTCCTACCTACGAGCAGTACTTC. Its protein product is CASSLGRESPTYEQYF. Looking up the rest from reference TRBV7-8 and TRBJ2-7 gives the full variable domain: GAGVSQSPRYKVAKRGQDVALRCDPISGHVSLFWYQQALGQGPEFLTYFQNEAQLDKSGLPSDRFFAERPEGSVSTLKIQRTQQEDSAVYLCASSLGRESPTYEQYFGPGTRLTVT.

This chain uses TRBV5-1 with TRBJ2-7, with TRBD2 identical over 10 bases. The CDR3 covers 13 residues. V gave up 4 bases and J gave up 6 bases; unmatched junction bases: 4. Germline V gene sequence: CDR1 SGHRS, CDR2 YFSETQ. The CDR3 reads CASSLAGDLEQYF. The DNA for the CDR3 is TGCGCCAGCAGCCTAGCGGGAGATCTCGAGCAGTACTTC.

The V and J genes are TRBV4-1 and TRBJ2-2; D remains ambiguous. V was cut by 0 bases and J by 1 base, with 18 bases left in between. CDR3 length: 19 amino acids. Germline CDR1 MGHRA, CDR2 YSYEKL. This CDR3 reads CASSQDLMAGPMNTGELFF. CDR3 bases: TGCGCCAGCAGCCAAGATCTGATGGCTGGCCCAATGAACACCGGGGAGCTGTTTTTT.

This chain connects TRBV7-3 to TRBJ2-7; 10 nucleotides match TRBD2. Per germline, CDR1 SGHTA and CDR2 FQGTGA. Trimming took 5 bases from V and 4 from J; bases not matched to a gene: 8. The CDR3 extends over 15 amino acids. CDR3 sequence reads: CASSKAGGPGYEQYF. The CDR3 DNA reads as TGTGCCAGCAGCAAAGCGGGAGGGCCGGGTTACGAGCAGTACTTC.

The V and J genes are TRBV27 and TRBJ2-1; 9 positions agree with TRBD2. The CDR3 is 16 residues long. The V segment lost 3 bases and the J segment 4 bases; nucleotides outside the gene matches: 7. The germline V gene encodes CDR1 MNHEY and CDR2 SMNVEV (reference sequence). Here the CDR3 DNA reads TGTGCCAGCAGTTTTGTCGGACTAGCGAAGTACAATGAGCAGTTCTTC. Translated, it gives CASSFVGLAKYNEQFF.

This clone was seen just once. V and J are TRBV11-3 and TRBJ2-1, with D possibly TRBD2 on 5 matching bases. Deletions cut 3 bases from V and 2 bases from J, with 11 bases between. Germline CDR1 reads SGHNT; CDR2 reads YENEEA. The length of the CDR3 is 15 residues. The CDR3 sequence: CASSFGLGTYNEQFF. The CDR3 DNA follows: TGTGCCAGCAGCTTCGGACTGGGGACCTACAATGAGCAGTTCTTC.

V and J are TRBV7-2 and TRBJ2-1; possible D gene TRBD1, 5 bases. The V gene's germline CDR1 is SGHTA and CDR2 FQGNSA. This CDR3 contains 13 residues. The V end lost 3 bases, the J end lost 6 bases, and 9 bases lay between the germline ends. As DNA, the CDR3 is TGTGCCAGCAGCTTCCAGGGCCTCAATGAGCAGTTCTTC. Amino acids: CASSFQGLNEQFF. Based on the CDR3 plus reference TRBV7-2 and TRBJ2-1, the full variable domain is GAGVSQSPSNKVTEKGKDVELRCDPISGHTALYWYRQSLGQGLEFLIYFQGNSAPDKSGLPSDRFSAERTGGSVSTLTIQRTQQEDSAVYLCASSFQGLNEQFFGPGTRLTVL.